This T cell receptor beta chain was found in a study of beta chain features in type 1 diabetes. Study-level results: TCRB CDR3 length was moderately but significantly reduced in all four CD4+ subsets of Type 1 diabetes patients.

Germline lookup yields CDR1 LNHDA and CDR2 SQIVND (reference sequence). This CDR3 is 13 amino acids long. The V segment lost 7 bases and the J segment 5 bases; nucleotides outside the gene matches: 5. Isolated RNA was reverse transcribed in full, so expressed TCRB transcripts were sequenced. Libraries were prepared by immunoSEQ multiplex PCR; TCRdb keeps only in-frame clonotypes and omits some of them. This table has tens of thousands of clones, 40% to 65% appearing once. Comment on this clone: Its antigen is not identified.

The TCR comes from a woman aged 40-49 years with type 1 diabetes. The sequencing input was Tregs from blood. The genes are TRBV19 and TRBJ1-1; TRBD1 matches at 9 bases. CDR3 sequence (DNA): TGTGCCAGTACTGGACAGGGGTGGACTGAAGCTTTCTTT. This encodes CASTGQGWTEAFF.